This is a list of T cell receptor beta chains from one sample in a study of T cell repertoires in cytomegalovirus infection. For these receptors, no antigen is known. TCRdb used MiXCR to reprocess the reads, holding one entry per CDR3 protein. The table shows a few hundred thousand distinct CDR3 sequences, with 42% occurring only once. Source: cultured PBMCs, taken from culture after CMV antigen stimulation. The receptors derive from a human donor in good health (CMV status not recorded). Some clones in this sample may be carry-over from other donors' samples. Both conserved end residues are part of each CDR3. A D gene is named only where the DNA matches it firmly. Only part of the rows carry a size: once, few, many, or a class if the clone is expanded.

clone size: -; D gene: -; J gene: TRBJ1-6; V gene: TRBV12-3/TRBV12-4; CDR3 protein: CASCGAYNSPLHF; CDR3 DNA: TGTGCCAGCTGTGGGGCCTATAATTCACCCCTCCACTTT
clone size: many; D gene: TRBD2; J gene: TRBJ2-3; V gene: TRBV7-2; CDR3 protein: CASSLGLAGGGHTQYF; CDR3 DNA: TGTGCCAGCAGCCTGGGACTAGCGGGAGGCGGGCATACGCAGTATTTT
clone size: few; D gene: -; J gene: TRBJ1-4; V gene: TRBV6-6; CDR3 protein: CASSRPTLDTPGVFF; CDR3 DNA: TGTGCCAGCAGCCGTCCCACCCTCGATACGCCCGGGGTGTTTTTT
clone size: -; D gene: -; J gene: TRBJ2-5; V gene: TRBV7-6; CDR3 protein: CASRAVQETQYF; CDR3 DNA: TGTGCCAGCCGAGCCGTACAAGAGACCCAGTACTTC
clone size: -; D gene: -; J gene: TRBJ2-3; V gene: TRBV14; CDR3 protein: CASSPRHTQYF; CDR3 DNA: TGTGCCAGCAGCCCCCGCCATACGCAGTATTTT
clone size: -; D gene: -; J gene: TRBJ1-3; V gene: TRBV6-1; CDR3 protein: CASGLYSGNTIYF; CDR3 DNA: TGTGCCAGCGGACTATACTCTGGAAACACCATATATTTT
clone size: -; D gene: TRBD2; J gene: TRBJ2-1; V gene: TRBV5-5; CDR3 protein: CASSLWRGEHNEQFF; CDR3 DNA: TGTGCCAGCAGCTTGTGGCGGGGGGAACACAATGAGCAGTTCTTC
clone size: many; D gene: -; J gene: TRBJ2-3; V gene: TRBV7-2; CDR3 protein: CASSLRGTSTDTQYF; CDR3 DNA: TGTGCCAGCAGCTTACGGGGGACTAGCACAGATACGCAGTATTTT
clone size: many; D gene: TRBD2; J gene: TRBJ2-3; V gene: TRBV28; CDR3 protein: CASSFSAGGPTDTQYF; CDR3 DNA: TGTGCCAGCAGTTTTAGTGCGGGGGGGCCAACAGATACGCAGTATTTT
clone size: -; D gene: -; J gene: TRBJ2-1; V gene: TRBV12-3/TRBV12-4; CDR3 protein: CASSFGEGVNEQFF; CDR3 DNA: TGTGCCAGCAGTTTCGGGGAGGGGGTCAATGAGCAGTTCTTC
clone size: few; D gene: -; J gene: TRBJ2-7; V gene: TRBV7-2; CDR3 protein: CASSLGDGFPYEQYF; CDR3 DNA: TGTGCCAGCAGCTTAGGGGACGGGTTCCCCTACGAGCAGTACTTC
clone size: few; D gene: TRBD1; J gene: TRBJ2-1; V gene: TRBV7-2; CDR3 protein: CASRPNRGNEQFF; CDR3 DNA: TGTGCCAGCAGACCCAACAGGGGGAATGAGCAGTTCTTC
clone size: few; D gene: -; J gene: TRBJ1-2; V gene: TRBV28; CDR3 protein: CASSLRTIYGYTF; CDR3 DNA: TGTGCCAGCAGTTTAAGGACGATCTATGGCTACACCTTC
clone size: -; D gene: -; J gene: TRBJ2-5; V gene: TRBV7-9; CDR3 protein: CASSLATEFQETQYF; CDR3 DNA: TGTGCCAGCAGCTTAGCGACGGAGTTCCAAGAGACCCAGTACTTC
clone size: few; D gene: -; J gene: TRBJ2-4; V gene: TRBV7-2; CDR3 protein: CASSLMSRGAVVQYF; CDR3 DNA: TGTGCCAGCAGCTTAATGTCCCGGGGGGCAGTAGTTCAGTACTTC
clone size: -; D gene: -; J gene: TRBJ2-3; V gene: TRBV12-5; CDR3 protein: CASAQGDTQYF; CDR3 DNA: TGTGCTAGTGCCCAGGGAGATACGCAGTATTTT